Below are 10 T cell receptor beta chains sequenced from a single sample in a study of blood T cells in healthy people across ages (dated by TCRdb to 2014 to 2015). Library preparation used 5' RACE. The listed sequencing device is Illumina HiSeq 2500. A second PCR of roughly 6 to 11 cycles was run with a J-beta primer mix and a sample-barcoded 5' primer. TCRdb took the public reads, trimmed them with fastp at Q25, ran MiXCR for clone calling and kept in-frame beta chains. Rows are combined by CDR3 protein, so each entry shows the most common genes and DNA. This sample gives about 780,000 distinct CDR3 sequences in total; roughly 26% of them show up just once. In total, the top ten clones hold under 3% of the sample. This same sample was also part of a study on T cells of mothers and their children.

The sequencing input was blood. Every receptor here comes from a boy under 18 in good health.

The CDR3 DNA reads as TGCGCCAGCAGCCTCATCGGGACCGGCATAAACTATGGCTACACCTTC. Translating gives CASSLIGTGINYGYTF. The V and J genes are TRBV5-1 and TRBJ1-2, with D perhaps matching TRBD1 (5 bases). CDR1 is SGHRS and CDR2 is YFSETQ in the germline V gene. The CDR3 consists of 16 residues. Between the trimmed V and J ends, which lost 4 bases and 2 bases, there was a span of 18 bases.

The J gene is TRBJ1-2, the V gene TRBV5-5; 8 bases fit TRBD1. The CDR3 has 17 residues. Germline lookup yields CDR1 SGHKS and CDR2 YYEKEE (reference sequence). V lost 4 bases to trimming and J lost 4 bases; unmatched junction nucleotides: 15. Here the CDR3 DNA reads TGTGCCAGCAGCCCCATCTCTTTGACAGGGGCGAGCTATGGCTACACCTTC. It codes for CASSPISLTGASYGYTF.

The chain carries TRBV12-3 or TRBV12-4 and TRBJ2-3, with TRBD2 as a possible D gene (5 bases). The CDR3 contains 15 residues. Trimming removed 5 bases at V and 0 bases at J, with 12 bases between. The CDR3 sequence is CASSPDLKSTDTQYF. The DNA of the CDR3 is TGTGCCAGCAGTCCGGACTTGAAGAGCACAGATACGCAGTATTTT.

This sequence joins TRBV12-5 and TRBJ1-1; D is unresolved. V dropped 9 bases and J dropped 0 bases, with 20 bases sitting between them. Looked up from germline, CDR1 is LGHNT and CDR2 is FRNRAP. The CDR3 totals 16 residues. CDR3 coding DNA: TGTGCTAGGGTGTCTGGCTCCGCCCAGATGAACACTGAAGCTTTCTTT. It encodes CARVSGSAQMNTEAFF.

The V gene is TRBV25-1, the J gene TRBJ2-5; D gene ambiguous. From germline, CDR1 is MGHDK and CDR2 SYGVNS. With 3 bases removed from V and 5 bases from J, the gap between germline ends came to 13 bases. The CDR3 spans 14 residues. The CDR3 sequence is CASSESRFAETQYF. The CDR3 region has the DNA TGTGCCAGCAGTGAGTCCAGATTCGCGGAGACCCAGTACTTC.

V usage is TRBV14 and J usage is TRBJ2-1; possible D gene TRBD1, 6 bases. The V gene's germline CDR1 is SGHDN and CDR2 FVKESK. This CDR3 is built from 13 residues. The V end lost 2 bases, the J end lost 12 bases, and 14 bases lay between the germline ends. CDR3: CASSQINRDGQFF. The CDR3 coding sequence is TGTGCCAGCAGCCAAATCAACAGGGACGGGCAGTTCTTC. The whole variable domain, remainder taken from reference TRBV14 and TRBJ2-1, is EAGVTQFPSHSVIEKGQTVTLRCDPISGHDNLYWYRRVMGKEIKFLLHFVKESKQDESGMPNNRFLAERTGGTYSTLKVQPAELEDSGVYFCASSQINRDGQFFGPGTRLTVL.

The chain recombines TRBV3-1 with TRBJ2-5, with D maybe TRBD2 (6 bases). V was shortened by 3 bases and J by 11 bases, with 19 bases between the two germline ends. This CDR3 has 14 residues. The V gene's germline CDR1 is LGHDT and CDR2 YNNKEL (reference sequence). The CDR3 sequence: CASSQQGPTGEQYF. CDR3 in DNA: TGTGCCAGCAGCCAGCAGGGCCCCACGGGGGAGCAGTACTTC.

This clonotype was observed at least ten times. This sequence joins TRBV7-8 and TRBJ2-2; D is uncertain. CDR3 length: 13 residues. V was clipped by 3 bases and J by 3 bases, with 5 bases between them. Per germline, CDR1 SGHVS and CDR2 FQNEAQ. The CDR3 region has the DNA TGTGCCAGCAGCTTGGGGTACACCGGGGAGCTGTTTTTT. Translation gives CASSLGYTGELFF.

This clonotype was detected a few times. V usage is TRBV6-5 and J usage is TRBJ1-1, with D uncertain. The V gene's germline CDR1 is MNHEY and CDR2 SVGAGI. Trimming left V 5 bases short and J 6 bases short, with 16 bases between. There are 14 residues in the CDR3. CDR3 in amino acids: CASSKPGPEAEAFF. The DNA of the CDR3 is TGTGCCAGCAGTAAACCGGGCCCAGAGGCTGAAGCTTTCTTT.

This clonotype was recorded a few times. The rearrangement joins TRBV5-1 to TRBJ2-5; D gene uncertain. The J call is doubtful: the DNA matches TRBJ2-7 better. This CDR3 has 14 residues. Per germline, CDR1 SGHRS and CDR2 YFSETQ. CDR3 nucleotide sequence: TGCGCCAGCAGCCACCGGACCCCTGGCTACGAGCAGTACTTC. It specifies CASSHRTPGYEQYF.